A single sample gave rise to the 24 T cell receptor beta chains below, sequenced in a study of metastatic and nonmetastatic thyroid tumors. TCRdb re-called clones via MiXCR from the PCR reads. The repertoire holds 65,000 or so clones, less than 5% seen once, with 20% to 25% in the top ten. All patients were treatment-naive before thyroid surgery. The sequenced material came from blood. These receptors all come from a female donor with papillary thyroid cancer or a benign thyroid nodule (not recorded which). Some clones in this sample may be carry-over from other donors' samples.

This clone has ten or more counts. This CDR3 is also generated by other DNA sequences in the sample. The genes are TRBV9 and TRBJ2-7; 10 bases line up with TRBD2. This CDR3 contains 15 residues. J was trimmed by 7 bases and V by 3 bases; bases with no gene match: 10. The germline V gene has CDR1 SGDLS and CDR2 YYNGEE. The CDR3 sequence is CASSGDLAGDGEQYF. Here the CDR3 DNA reads TGTGCCAGCAGCGGGGACCTAGCGGGAGATGGGGAGCAGTACTTC.

This clone was counted many times. The V and J genes are TRBV5-1 and TRBJ1-1, with 8 bases aligning to TRBD1. Trimming at V came to 7 bases and at J to 3 bases, leaving 14 bases not matched to a gene. The CDR3 runs to 16 residues. Germline CDR1 is SGHRS and CDR2 is YFSETQ. The CDR3 loop is CASGQGRFVGDTEAFF. In nucleotides, the CDR3 is TGCGCCAGCGGACAGGGCAGGTTTGTCGGTGACACTGAAGCTTTCTTT.

In this sample, this clone turned up many times. The V call is TRBV13, the J call TRBJ2-2; no definite D call. Germline V gene data show CDR1 as PRHDT and CDR2 as FYEKMQ (reference sequence). CDR3 size: 13 residues. V lost 7 bases and J lost 4, with 10 bases in between. CDR3 sequence: CASKRWITGELFF. Written as DNA, the CDR3 is TGTGCCAGCAAACGATGGATCACCGGGGAGCTGTTTTTT.

Comment on this clone: At one of its ends the junction is not consistent with the germline gene, which may arise from a read error. Other DNA sequences in the same sample also yield this CDR3. The chain joins TRBV2 to TRBJ1-2; D gene ambiguous. Germline values: CDR1 SNHLY, CDR2 FYNNEI. The length of the CDR3 is 12 residues. DNA for the CDR3: TGTGCCAGCAGTGTATTAGGTTATGGCTACACTTTC. This translates into CASSVLGYGYTF.

This clone has ten or more counts. The chain carries TRBV19 and TRBJ1-1, with D maybe TRBD1 (5 bases). The V end lost 6 bases, the J end lost 5 bases, and 10 bases lay between the germline ends. Germline V gene sequence: CDR1 LNHDA, CDR2 SQIVND (reference sequence). The CDR3 spans 12 residues. The CDR3 coding sequence is TGTGCCAGTAGCCAGGGATGGACTGAAGCTTTCTTT. It codes for CASSQGWTEAFF.

This clone has a count of ten or more. The chain is built from TRBV29-1 and TRBJ2-5; either TRBD1 or TRBD2 may fit D (5 bases each). Trimming shortened V by 4 bases and J by 5 bases, and 11 bases separated the two germline ends. The CDR3 has 12 amino acids. Germline-derived CDR1 and CDR2 are SQVTM and ANQGSEA. CDR3 sequence (DNA): TGCAGCGTTGCTAGAGGGGACGAGACCCAGTACTTC. Its protein product is CSVARGDETQYF.

This clone was seen repeatedly, ten times or more. The chain recombines TRBV28 with TRBJ2-5; 12 nucleotides match TRBD2. The germline V gene has CDR1 MDHEN and CDR2 SYDVKM. The V and J ends lost 5 bases and 7 bases, in that order; junction bases with no gene match: 14. This CDR3 spans 17 amino acids. The CDR3 coding sequence is TGTGCCAGCAGTCAACCGGGACTAGCGGGTGGCCGAAGGACCCAGTACTTC. It translates to CASSQPGLAGGRRTQYF.

This clone was seen many times. The V call is TRBV12-3 or TRBV12-4, the J call TRBJ1-5; D gene uncertain. V gave up 7 bases and J gave up 3 bases, with 13 bases separating them. The CDR3 consists of 14 residues. Here the CDR3 reads CASKGQASNQPQHF. The CDR3 coding sequence is TGTGCCAGCAAAGGGCAGGCCTCCAATCAGCCCCAGCATTTT.

This clone was seen repeatedly, ten times or more. The chain couples TRBV16 to TRBJ1-1, with 7 bases matching TRBD1. V was clipped by 4 bases and J by 3 bases; unmatched bases: 5. Germline CDR1 KGHSY, CDR2 FQNENV. The CDR3 consists of 14 residues. The CDR3 reads CASSRLDRDTEAFF. Here the CDR3 DNA reads TGTGCCAGCAGCCGGCTCGACAGGGACACTGAAGCTTTCTTT.

The CDR3 sequence: CSARVLGGQGGEQYF. The CDR3 DNA follows: TGCAGTGCTAGAGTCCTGGGGGGACAGGGGGGAGAGCAGTACTTC. V is TRBV20-1 and J is TRBJ2-7; 11 bases agree with TRBD1. This CDR3 spans 15 amino acids. Trimming removed 1 base from V and 7 bases from J; junction bases left unmatched: 9. Germline CDR1 is DFQATT and CDR2 is SNEGSKA (reference sequence).

This clone was counted ten times or more. The CDR3 region is CASSPVGGRTDTQYF. For the CDR3, the DNA is TGTGCCAGCAGTCCGGTTGGGGGTAGGACAGATACGCAGTATTTT. The chain links TRBV12-3 or TRBV12-4 to TRBJ2-3; perhaps D is TRBD1 or TRBD2 (5 bases each). This CDR3 is 15 amino acids long. The V gene lost 5 bases and the J gene lost 3 bases, with 15 bases spanning the gap.

This clone was recorded at least ten times. The V gene is TRBV28, the J gene TRBJ2-2; 7 bases map to TRBD2. Germline V gene lookup returns CDR1 MDHEN and CDR2 SYDVKM. With 5 bases clipped from V and 1 base from J, the junction kept 7 bases outside the gene matches. This CDR3 spans 16 amino acids. CDR3 region: CASSIVLAENTGELFF. For the CDR3, the DNA is TGTGCCAGCAGTATCGTTCTAGCGGAGAACACCGGGGAGCTGTTTTTT.

To note about this clone: A read error may explain this, as a much larger clone is one base away. V is TRBV19 and J is TRBJ2-5; D is ambiguous. Trimming removed 1 base from V and 1 base from J, with 7 bases in between. Per germline, CDR1 LNHDA and CDR2 SQIVND (reference sequence). This CDR3 spans 14 amino acids. For the CDR3, the DNA is TGTGCCAGTAGTATAGGAAAGTCCCAAGAGACCCAGTACTTC. The encoded protein is CASSIGKSQETQYF.

This clone was counted at least ten times. J is TRBJ1-1 and V is TRBV20-1; D is perhaps TRBD1 (5 bases). The germline CDR1 and CDR2 sequences are DFQATT and SNEGSKA (reference sequence). The length of the CDR3 is 15 residues. V was shortened by 2 bases and J by 3 bases, with 16 bases between the two germline ends. CDR3 DNA sequence: TGCAGTGCTAGATCGTATAGTCCGGGACACACTGAAGCTTTCTTT. Its translation is CSARSYSPGHTEAFF.

Regarding this clone: This clone may be a read error of a much larger clone one base away. This chain links TRBV19 with TRBJ1-5; D is uncertain. The CDR3 extends over 15 amino acids. Trimming stripped 2 bases from V and 0 bases from J, with 8 bases between. Per the germline V gene, CDR1 is LNHDA and CDR2 is SQIVND (reference sequence). Here the CDR3 DNA reads TGTGCCAGTAGTATATGGAGCTATAGCAATCAGCCCCAGCATTTT. Its translation is CASSIWSYSNQPQHF.

The genes are TRBV12-3 or TRBV12-4 and TRBJ2-1, with 7 bases lining up with TRBD2. Trimming removed 7 bases from V and 2 bases from J; junction bases left unmatched: 11. This CDR3 spans 16 amino acids. CDR3 in amino acids: CASNPSGGRAYNEQFF. In DNA form, the CDR3 reads TGTGCCAGCAACCCGTCGGGAGGTAGGGCCTACAATGAGCAGTTCTTC.

This clone has a count of ten or more. The chain employs TRBV6-1 and TRBJ1-1; possibly TRBD1 for D (6 bases). Looked up from germline, CDR1 is MNHNS and CDR2 is SASEGT. The CDR3 length is 15 residues. The V end was cut by 6 bases, the J end by 1 base, with 15 bases between. CDR3 sequence: CASSRGGAENTEAFF. DNA of the CDR3: TGTGCCAGCAGCCGCGGGGGGGCCGAGAACACTGAAGCTTTCTTT.

Ten or more counts support this clone. This chain joins TRBV28 and TRBJ1-2; no definite D call. This CDR3 spans 14 amino acids. Germline lookup yields CDR1 MDHEN and CDR2 SYDVKM. Trimming took off 2 bases at V and 6 bases at J, with 13 bases between the two ends. The CDR3 sequence is CASSLTFGENGYTF. As DNA, the CDR3 is TGTGCCAGCAGTTTAACCTTCGGTGAGAATGGCTACACCTTC.

As regards this clone: A much larger clone lies a single base off, so this may be a read error. Here the CDR3 reads CATTPQVGRDGYTF. The CDR3 nucleotides read TGTGCCACTACCCCTCAGGTGGGTAGAGATGGCTACACCTTC. This chain links TRBV15 with TRBJ1-2, with D uncertain. The V end lost 9 bases, the J end lost 6 bases, and 20 bases lay between the germline ends. Germline assignment: CDR1 LNHNV and CDR2 YYDKDF (reference sequence). This CDR3 has 14 residues.

This clone was counted ten times or more. The chain recombines TRBV10-2 with TRBJ2-7, with D hard to call. Looked up from germline, CDR1 is WSHSY and CDR2 is SAAADI. The CDR3 has 11 residues. V lost 6 bases and J 2 bases, leaving 5 bases between the germline ends. CDR3 DNA: TGCGCCAGCAGCTCCCCCTACGAGCAGTACTTC. Residues: CASSSPYEQYF.

As to this clone: A much larger clonotype is one base distant, so this may be a read error. The CDR3 loop reads CASTQGLLSDEQYF. CDR3 nucleotides: TGTGCCAGCACCCAGGGTTTGTTAAGCGACGAGCAGTACTTC. The chain joins TRBV4-2 to TRBJ2-7; D possibly corresponds to TRBD1 (5 bases). The CDR3 covers 14 residues. Germline values: CDR1 LGHNA, CDR2 YNFKEQ. Trimming shortened V by 7 bases and J by 5 bases, and 18 bases separated the two germline ends.

This clone has a handful of counts. This may be a read error: a much more frequent sequence differs by one nucleotide. The chain links TRBV11-1 to TRBJ2-1; D unresolved. This CDR3 is built from 11 residues. V lost 3 bases and J lost 3, with 0 bases in between. CDR1 and CDR2 from the germline V gene are SGHAT and FQDESV (reference sequence). The CDR3, as DNA: TGTGCCAGCAGCTTCTACAATGAGCAGTTCTTC. It encodes CASSFYNEQFF.

V gene TRBV28 combines with J gene TRBJ2-2; perhaps D is TRBD1 or TRBD2 (5 bases each). Deletions cut 7 bases from V and 0 bases from J, with 15 bases between. CDR3 length equals 16 residues. Germline loops: CDR1 MDHEN, CDR2 SYDVKM. The CDR3 DNA is TGTGCCAGCACACAACCGGGACGGTCGAACACCGGGGAGCTGTTTTTT. It yields the protein CASTQPGRSNTGELFF.

This clone was seen at least ten times. The chain combines TRBV24-1 with TRBJ2-5; D remains unclear. This CDR3 has 13 residues. Trimming removed 2 bases at V and 4 bases at J, with 7 bases between. Germline V CDR1 and CDR2: KGHDR, SFDVKD. CDR3 sequence: CATSDSIPETQYF. The DNA for the CDR3 is TGTGCCACCAGTGATTCTATACCAGAGACCCAGTACTTC.